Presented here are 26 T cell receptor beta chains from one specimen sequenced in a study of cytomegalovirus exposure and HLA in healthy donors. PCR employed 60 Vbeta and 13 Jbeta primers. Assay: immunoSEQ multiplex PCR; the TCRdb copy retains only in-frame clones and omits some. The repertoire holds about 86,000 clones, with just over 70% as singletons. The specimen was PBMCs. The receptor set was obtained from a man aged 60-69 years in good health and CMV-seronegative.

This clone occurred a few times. CDR3 sequence (DNA): TGTGCCAGCAGCTTGGATCAGCGGGTTACCTACAATGAGCAGTTCTTC. Its translation is CASSLDQRVTYNEQFF. The chain recombines TRBV5-4 with TRBJ2-1; a possible D gene is TRBD2 (6 bases). This CDR3 spans 16 amino acids. Trimming took 0 bases from V and 2 from J, leaving 12 bases between them. Germline lookup yields CDR1 SGHNT and CDR2 YYREEE (reference sequence).

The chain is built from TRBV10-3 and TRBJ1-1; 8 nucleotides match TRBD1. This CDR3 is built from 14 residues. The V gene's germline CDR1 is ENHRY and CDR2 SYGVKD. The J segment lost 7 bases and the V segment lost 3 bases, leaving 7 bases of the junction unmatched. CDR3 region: CAISDPRTGNEAFF. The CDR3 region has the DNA TGTGCCATCAGTGACCCCCGGACAGGGAATGAAGCTTTCTTT.

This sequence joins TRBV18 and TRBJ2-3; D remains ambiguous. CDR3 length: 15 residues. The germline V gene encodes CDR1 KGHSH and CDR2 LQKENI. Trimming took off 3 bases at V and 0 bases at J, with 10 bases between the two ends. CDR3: CASSPPLLSTDTQYF. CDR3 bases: TGTGCCAGCTCACCCCCCCTTCTGAGCACAGATACGCAGTATTTT.

The CDR3 loop is CASSPGRGPSNYGYTF. DNA of the CDR3: TGCGCCAGCAGCCCAGGCAGGGGCCCCTCTAACTATGGCTACACCTTC. The V gene is TRBV4-1, the J gene TRBJ1-2; the D gene is possibly TRBD1 (6 bases). The CDR3 sequence is 16 residues long. Germline V CDR1 and CDR2: MGHRA, YSYEKL. V lost 4 bases and J lost 0, with 15 bases in between.

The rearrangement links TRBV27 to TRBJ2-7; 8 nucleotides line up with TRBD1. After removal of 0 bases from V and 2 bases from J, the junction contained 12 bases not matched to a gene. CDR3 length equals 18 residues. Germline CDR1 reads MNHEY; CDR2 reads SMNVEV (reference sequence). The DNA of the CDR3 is TGTGCCAGCAGTTTATCCGCAGGGGGCGGTAATTCCCCCTACGAGCAGTACTTC. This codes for CASSLSAGGGNSPYEQYF.

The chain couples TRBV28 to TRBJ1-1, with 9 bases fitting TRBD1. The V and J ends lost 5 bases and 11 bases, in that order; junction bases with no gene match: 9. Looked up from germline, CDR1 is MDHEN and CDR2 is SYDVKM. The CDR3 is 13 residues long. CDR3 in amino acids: CASSRKDRGYAFF. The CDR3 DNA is TGTGCCAGCAGTCGTAAGGACAGGGGTTACGCTTTCTTT.

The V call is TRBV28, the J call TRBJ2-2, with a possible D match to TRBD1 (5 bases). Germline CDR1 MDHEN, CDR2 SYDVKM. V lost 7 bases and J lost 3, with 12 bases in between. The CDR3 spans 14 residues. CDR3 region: CASKLGHDTGELFF. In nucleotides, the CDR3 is TGTGCCAGCAAATTGGGGCATGACACCGGGGAGCTGTTTTTT.

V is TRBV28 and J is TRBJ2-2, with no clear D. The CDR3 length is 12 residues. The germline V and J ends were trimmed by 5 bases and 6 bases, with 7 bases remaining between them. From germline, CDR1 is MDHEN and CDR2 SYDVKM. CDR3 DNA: TGTGCCAGCAGTGTCGAGGCCGGGGAGCTGTTTTTT. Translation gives CASSVEAGELFF. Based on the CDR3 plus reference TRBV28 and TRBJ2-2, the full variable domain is DVKVTQSSRYLVKRTGEKVFLECVQDMDHENMFWYRQDPGLGLRLIYFSYDVKMKEKGDIPEGYSVSREKKERFSLILESASTNQTSMYLCASSVEAGELFFGEGSRLTVL.

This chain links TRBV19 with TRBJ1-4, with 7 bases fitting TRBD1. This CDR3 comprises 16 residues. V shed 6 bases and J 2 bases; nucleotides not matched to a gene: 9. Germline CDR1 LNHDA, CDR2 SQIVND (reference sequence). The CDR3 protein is CASRPQGGRTNEKLFF. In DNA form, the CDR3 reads TGTGCCAGTAGGCCTCAGGGGGGTAGGACTAATGAAAAACTGTTTTTT. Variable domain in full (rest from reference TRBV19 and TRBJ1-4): DGGITQSPKYLFRKEGQNVTLSCEQNLNHDAMYWYRQDPGQGLRLIYYSQIVNDFQKGDIAEGYSVSREKKESFPLTVTSAQKNPTAFYLCASRPQGGRTNEKLFFGSGTQLSVL.

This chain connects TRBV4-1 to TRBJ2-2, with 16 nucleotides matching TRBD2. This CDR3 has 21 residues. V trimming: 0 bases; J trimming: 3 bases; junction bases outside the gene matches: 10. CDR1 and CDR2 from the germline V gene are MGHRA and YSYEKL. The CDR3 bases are TGCGCCAGCAGCCAAGAATACGCCGGGACTAGCGGGAGGGTATACACCGGGGAGCTGTTTTTT. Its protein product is CASSQEYAGTSGRVYTGELFF.

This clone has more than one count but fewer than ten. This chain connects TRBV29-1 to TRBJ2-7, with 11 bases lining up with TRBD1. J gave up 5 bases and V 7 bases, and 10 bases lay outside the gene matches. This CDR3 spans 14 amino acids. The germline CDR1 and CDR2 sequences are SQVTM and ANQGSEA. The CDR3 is CSGLSRDRGNEQYF. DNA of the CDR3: TGCAGCGGACTAAGCCGGGACAGGGGGAACGAGCAGTACTTC.

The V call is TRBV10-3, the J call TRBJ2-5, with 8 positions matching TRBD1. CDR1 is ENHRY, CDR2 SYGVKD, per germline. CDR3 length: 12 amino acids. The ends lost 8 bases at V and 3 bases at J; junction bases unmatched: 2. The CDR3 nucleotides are TGTGCCATCGCACAGGGGGAAGAGACCCAGTACTTC. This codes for CAIAQGEETQYF.

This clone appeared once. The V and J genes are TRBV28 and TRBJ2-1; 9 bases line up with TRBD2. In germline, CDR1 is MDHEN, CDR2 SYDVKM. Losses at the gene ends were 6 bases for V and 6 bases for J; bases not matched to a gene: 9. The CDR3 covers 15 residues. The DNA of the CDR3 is TGTGCCAGCAGCCATTCTAGCGGGAATCCCAATGAGCAGTTCTTC. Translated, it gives CASSHSSGNPNEQFF.

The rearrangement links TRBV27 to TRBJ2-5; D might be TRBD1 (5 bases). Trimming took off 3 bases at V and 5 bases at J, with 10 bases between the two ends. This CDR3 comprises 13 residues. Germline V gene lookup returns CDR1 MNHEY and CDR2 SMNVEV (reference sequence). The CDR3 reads CASSLAGLETQYF. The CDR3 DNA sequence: TGTGCCAGCAGTTTGGCAGGGCTGGAGACCCAGTACTTC.

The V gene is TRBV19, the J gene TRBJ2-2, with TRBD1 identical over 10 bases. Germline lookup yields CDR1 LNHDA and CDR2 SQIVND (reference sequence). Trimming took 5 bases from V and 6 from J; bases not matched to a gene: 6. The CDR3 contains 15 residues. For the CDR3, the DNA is TGTGCCAGTAGTCCTCGGACAGGGGGGGCCGGGGAGCTGTTTTTT. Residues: CASSPRTGGAGELFF.

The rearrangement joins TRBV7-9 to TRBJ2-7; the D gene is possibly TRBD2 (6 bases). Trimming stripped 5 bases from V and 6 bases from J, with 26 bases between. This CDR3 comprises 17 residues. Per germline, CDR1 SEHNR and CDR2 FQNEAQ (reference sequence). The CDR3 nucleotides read TGTGCCAGCAGCCCCGCTCTCCGGGACCTAAGGCGGGGCGAGCAGTACTTC. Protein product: CASSPALRDLRRGEQYF.

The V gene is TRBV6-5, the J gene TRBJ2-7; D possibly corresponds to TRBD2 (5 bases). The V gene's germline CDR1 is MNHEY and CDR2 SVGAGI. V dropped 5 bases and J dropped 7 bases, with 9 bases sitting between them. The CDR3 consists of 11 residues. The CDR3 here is CASSSRREQYF. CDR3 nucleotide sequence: TGTGCCAGCAGTAGCCGGAGGGAGCAGTACTTC.

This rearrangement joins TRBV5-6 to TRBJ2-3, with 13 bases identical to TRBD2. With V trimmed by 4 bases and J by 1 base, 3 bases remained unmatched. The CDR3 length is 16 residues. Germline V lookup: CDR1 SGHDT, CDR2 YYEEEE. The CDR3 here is CASSRTSGSGTDTQYF. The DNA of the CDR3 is TGTGCCAGCAGCCGGACTAGCGGGAGTGGCACAGATACGCAGTATTTT.

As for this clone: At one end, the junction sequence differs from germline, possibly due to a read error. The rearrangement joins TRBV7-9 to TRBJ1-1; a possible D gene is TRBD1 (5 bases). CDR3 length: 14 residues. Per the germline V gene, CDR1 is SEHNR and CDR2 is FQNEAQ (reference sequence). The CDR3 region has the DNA TGTTCCAGCAGCTTACCTACAGGACGCACTGAAGCTTTCTTT. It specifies CSSSLPTGRTEAFF.

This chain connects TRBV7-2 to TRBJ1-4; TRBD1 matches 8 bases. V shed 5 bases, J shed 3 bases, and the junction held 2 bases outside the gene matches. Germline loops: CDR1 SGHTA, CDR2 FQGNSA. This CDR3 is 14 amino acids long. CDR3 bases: TGTGCCAGCAGCATGGACAGGGCTAATGAAAAACTGTTTTTT. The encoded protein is CASSMDRANEKLFF.

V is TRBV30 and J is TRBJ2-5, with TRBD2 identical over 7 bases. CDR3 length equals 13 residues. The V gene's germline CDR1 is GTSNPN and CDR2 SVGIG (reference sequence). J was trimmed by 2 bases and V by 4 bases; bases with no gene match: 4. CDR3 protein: CAWNGGEQETQYF. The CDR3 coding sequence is TGTGCCTGGAATGGGGGGGAGCAAGAGACCCAGTACTTC.

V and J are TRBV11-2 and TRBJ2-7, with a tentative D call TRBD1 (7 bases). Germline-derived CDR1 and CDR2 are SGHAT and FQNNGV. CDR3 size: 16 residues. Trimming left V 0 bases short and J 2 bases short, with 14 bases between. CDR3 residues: CASSLEGGTATYEQYF. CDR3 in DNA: TGTGCCAGCAGCTTAGAGGGCGGGACAGCGACCTACGAGCAGTACTTC.

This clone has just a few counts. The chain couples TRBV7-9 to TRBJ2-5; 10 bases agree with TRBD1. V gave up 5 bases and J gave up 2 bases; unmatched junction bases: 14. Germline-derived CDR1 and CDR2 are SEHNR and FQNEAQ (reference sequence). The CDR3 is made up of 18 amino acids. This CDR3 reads CASSQRVWDRGYQETQYF. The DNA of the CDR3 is TGTGCCAGCAGCCAGAGGGTTTGGGACAGGGGATATCAAGAGACCCAGTACTTC.

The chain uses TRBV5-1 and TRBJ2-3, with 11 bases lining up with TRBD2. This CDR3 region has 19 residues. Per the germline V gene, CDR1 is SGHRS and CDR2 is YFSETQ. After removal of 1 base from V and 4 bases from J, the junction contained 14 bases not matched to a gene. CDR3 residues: CASSLFSGRARGGADTQYF. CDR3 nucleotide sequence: TGCGCCAGCAGCTTGTTTAGCGGGAGGGCCCGAGGAGGGGCAGATACGCAGTATTTT.

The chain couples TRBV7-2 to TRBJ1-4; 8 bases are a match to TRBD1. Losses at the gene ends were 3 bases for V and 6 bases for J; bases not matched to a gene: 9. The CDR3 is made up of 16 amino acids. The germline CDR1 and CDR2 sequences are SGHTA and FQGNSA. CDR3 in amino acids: CASSFGGAGGDEKLFF. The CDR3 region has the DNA TGTGCCAGCAGCTTTGGTGGGGCAGGGGGCGATGAAAAACTGTTTTTT.

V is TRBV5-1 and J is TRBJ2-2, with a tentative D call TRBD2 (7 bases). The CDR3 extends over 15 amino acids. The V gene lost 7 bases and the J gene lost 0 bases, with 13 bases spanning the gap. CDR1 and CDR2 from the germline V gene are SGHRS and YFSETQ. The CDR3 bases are TGCGCCAGCTATTTAGGGGGGGCGAACACCGGGGAGCTGTTTTTT. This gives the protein CASYLGGANTGELFF.